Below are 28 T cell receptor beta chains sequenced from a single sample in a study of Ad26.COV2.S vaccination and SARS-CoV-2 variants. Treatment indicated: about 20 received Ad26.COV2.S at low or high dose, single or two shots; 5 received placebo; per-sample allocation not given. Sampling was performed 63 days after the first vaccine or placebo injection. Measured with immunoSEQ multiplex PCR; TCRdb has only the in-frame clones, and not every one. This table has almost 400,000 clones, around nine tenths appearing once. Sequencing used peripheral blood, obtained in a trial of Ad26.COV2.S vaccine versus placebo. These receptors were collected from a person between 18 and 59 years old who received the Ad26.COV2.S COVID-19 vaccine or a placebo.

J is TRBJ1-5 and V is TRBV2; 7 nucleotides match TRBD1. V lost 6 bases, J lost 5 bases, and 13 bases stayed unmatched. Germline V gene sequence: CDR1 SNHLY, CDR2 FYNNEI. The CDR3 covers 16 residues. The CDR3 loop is CASSPSLGRGDQPQHF. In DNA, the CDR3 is TGTGCCAGCAGCCCCAGTCTGGGCAGGGGGGATCAGCCCCAGCATTTT. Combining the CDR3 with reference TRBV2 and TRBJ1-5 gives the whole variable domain EPEVTQTPSHQVTQMGQEVILRCVPISNHLYFYWYRQILGQKVEFLVSFYNNEISEKSEIFDDQFSVERPDGSNFTLKIRSTKLEDSAMYFCASSPSLGRGDQPQHFGDGTRLSIL.

The CDR3 is CSASTLAGQETQYF. Written as DNA, the CDR3 is TGCAGTGCTAGTACACTAGCGGGACAAGAGACCCAGTACTTC. The gene calls are TRBV20-1 and TRBJ2-5, with 10 bases fitting TRBD2. The trim removed 3 bases at V and 2 bases at J, leaving 3 bases unmatched. Looked up from germline, CDR1 is DFQATT and CDR2 is SNEGSKA (reference sequence). This CDR3 has 14 residues.

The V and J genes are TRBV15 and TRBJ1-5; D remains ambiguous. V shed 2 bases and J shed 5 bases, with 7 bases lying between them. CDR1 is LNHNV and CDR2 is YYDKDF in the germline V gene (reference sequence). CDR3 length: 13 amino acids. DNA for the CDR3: TGTGCCACCAGCAGAACCCTCTATCAGCCCCAGCATTTT. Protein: CATSRTLYQPQHF.

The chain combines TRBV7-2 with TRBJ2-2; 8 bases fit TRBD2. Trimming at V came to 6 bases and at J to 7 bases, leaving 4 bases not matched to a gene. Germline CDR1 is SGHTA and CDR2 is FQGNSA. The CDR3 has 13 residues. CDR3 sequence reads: CASRSGSLGELFF. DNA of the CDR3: TGTGCCAGCAGAAGCGGGAGCCTCGGGGAGCTGTTTTTT.

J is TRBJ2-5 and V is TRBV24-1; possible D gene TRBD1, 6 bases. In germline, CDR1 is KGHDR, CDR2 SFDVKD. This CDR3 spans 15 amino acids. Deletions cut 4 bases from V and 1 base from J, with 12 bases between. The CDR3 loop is CATSDRNRVQETQYF. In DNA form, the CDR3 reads TGTGCCACCAGTGACCGAAACAGGGTCCAAGAGACCCAGTACTTC.

The CDR3 sequence: CASSLAGELFF. CDR3 bases: TGTGCCAGCAGCTTGGCCGGGGAGCTGTTTTTT. V usage is TRBV7-2 and J usage is TRBJ2-2; D is unclear. The CDR3 loop spans 11 amino acids. The germline V and J ends were trimmed by 3 bases and 6 bases, with 2 bases remaining between them. Per the germline V gene, CDR1 is SGHTA and CDR2 is FQGNSA.

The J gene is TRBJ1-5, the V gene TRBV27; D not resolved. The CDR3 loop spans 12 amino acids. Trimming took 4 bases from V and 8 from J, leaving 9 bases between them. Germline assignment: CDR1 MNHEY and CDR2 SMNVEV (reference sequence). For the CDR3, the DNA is TGTGCCAGCAGTTCCACCGCCGAGCCCCAGCATTTT. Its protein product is CASSSTAEPQHF.

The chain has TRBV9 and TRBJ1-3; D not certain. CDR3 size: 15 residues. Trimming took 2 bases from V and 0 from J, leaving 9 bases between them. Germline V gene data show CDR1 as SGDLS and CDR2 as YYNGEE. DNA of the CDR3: TGTGCCAGCAGCGTTCAGGATGACTCTGGAAACACCATATATTTT. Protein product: CASSVQDDSGNTIYF.

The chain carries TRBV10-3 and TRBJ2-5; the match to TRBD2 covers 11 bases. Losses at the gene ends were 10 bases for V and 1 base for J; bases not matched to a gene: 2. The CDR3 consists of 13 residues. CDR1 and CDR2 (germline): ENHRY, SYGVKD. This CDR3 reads CATGLAGQETQYF. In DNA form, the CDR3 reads TGTGCCACTGGACTAGCGGGCCAAGAGACCCAGTACTTC.

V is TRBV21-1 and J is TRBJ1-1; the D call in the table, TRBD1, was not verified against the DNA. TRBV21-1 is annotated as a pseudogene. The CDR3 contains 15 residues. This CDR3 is CASSTETGGGTEAFF. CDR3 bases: TGTGCCAGCAGCACCGAGACAGGAGGAGGCACTGAAGCTTTCTTT.

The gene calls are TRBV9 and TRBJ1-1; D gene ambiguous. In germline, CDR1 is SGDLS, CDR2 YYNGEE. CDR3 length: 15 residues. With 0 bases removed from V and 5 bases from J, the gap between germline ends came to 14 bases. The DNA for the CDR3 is TGTGCCAGCAGCGTAGGAGACACCCGGTGGACTGAAGCTTTCTTT. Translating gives CASSVGDTRWTEAFF.

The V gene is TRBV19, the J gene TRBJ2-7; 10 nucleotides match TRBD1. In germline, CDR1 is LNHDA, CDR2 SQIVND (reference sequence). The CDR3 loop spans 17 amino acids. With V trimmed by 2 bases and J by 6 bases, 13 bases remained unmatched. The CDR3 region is CASSITTGGSNRFEQYF. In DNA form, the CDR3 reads TGTGCCAGTAGTATAACGACAGGGGGCTCTAACCGTTTCGAGCAGTACTTC.

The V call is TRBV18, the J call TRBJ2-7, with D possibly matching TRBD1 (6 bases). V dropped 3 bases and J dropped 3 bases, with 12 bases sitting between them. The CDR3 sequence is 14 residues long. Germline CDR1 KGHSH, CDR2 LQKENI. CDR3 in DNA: TGTGCCAGCTCACCCTCGGACAGACTCTACGAGCAGTACTTC. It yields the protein CASSPSDRLYEQYF.

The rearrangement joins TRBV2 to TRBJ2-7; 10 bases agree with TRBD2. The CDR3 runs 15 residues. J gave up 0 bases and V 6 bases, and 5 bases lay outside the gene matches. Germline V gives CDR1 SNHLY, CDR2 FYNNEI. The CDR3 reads CASRTTSGISYEQYF. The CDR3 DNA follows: TGTGCCAGCAGAACAACTAGCGGGATCTCCTACGAGCAGTACTTC.

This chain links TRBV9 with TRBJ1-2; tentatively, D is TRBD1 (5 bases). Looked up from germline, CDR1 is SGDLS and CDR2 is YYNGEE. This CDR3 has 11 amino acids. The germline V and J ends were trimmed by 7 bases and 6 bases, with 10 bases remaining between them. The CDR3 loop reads CASDSGNGYTF. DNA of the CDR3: TGTGCCAGCGACTCAGGGAATGGCTACACCTTC.

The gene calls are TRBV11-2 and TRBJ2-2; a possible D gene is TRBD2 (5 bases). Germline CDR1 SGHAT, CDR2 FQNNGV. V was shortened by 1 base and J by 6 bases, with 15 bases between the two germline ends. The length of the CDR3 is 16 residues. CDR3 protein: CASSLGVSVRSGELFF. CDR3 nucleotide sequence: TGTGCCAGCAGCTTAGGGGTTAGCGTTAGGTCCGGGGAGCTGTTTTTT.

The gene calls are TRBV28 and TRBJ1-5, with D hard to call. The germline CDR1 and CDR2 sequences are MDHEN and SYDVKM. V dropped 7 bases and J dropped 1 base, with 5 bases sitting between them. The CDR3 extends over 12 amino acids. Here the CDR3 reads CASIGSNQPQHF. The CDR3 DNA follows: TGTGCCAGCATAGGGAGCAATCAGCCCCAGCATTTT.

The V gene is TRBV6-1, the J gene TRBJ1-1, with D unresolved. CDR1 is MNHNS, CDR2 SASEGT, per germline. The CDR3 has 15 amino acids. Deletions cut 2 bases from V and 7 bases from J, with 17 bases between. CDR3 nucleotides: TGTGCCAGCAGTGAATACTTGGAATCGCCTGGTGAAGCTTTCTTT. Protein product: CASSEYLESPGEAFF.

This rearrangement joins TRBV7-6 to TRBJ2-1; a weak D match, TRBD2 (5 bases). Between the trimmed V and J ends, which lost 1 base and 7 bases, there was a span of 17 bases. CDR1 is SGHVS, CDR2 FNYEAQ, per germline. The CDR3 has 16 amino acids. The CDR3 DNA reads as TGTGCCAGCAGCTTAGGGGGATCGCGGGCTGAGAATGAGCAGTTCTTC. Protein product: CASSLGGSRAENEQFF.

The CDR3: CASSWGLAGGPLFYEQYF. CDR3 in DNA: TGTGCCAGCAGCTGGGGACTAGCGGGAGGGCCCCTTTTCTACGAGCAGTACTTC. The rearrangement uses TRBV11-2 and TRBJ2-7, with 16 bases identical to TRBD2. Germline trimming cut 4 bases from V and 3 bases from J; bases unmatched to any gene: 9. The CDR3 covers 18 residues. Germline V gives CDR1 SGHAT, CDR2 FQNNGV.

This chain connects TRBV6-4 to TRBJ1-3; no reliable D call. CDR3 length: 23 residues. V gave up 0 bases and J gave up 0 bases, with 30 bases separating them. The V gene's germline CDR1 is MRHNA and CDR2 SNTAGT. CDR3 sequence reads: CASSDSVAPFPRLNRNSGNTIYF. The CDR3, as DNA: TGTGCCAGCAGTGACTCTGTCGCTCCCTTTCCCCGACTTAACAGAAACTCTGGAAACACCATATATTTT.

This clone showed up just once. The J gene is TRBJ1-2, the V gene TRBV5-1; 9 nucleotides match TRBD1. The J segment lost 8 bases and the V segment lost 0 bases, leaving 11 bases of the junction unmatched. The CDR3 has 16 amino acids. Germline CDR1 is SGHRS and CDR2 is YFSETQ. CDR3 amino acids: CASSLVSGQGLRGYTF. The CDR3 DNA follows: TGCGCCAGCAGCTTGGTCTCGGGACAGGGACTAAGGGGCTACACCTTC.

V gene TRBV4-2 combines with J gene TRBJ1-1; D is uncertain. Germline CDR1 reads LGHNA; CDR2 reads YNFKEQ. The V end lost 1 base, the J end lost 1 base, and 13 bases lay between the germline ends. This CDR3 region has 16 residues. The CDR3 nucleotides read TGTGCCAGCAGCCAAGTCCGTGCCCAAGAGAACACTGAAGCTTTCTTT. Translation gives CASSQVRAQENTEAFF.

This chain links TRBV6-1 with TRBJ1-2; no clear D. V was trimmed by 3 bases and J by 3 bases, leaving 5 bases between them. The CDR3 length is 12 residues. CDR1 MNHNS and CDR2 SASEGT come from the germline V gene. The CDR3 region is CASSDTHYGYTF. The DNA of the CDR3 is TGTGCCAGCAGTGACACCCACTATGGCTACACCTTC.

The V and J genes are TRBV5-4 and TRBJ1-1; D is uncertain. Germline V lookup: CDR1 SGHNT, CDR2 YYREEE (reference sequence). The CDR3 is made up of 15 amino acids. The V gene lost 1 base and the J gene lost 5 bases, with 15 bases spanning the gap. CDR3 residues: CASSLNRRLTTEAFF. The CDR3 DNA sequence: TGTGCCAGCAGCTTGAATAGGAGACTGACGACTGAAGCTTTCTTT.

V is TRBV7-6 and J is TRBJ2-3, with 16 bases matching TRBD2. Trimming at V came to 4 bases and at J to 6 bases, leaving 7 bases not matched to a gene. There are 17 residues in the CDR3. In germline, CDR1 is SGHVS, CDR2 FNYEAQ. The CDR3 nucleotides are TGTGCCAGCAGCTCCGGGACTAGCGGGAGGGCCTCCGATACGCAGTATTTT. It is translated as CASSSGTSGRASDTQYF.

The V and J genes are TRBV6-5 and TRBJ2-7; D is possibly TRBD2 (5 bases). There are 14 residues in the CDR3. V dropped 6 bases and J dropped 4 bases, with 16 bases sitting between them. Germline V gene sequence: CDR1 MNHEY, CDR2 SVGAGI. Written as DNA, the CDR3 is TGTGCCAGCAGACCCTACCTCACTAGTTACGAGCAGTACTTC. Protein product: CASRPYLTSYEQYF.

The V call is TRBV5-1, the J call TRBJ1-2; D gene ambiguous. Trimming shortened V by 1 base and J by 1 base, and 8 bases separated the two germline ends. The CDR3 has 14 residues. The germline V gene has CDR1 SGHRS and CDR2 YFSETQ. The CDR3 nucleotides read TGCGCCAGCAGCTTGTCACAGAATAACTATGGCTACACCTTC. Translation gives CASSLSQNNYGYTF.